This TCR beta chain is from a study of T cell responses to AZD1222 COVID-19 vaccine. The CDR3 has 13 amino acids. V gave up 4 bases and J gave up 6 bases; unmatched junction bases: 8. Germline assignment: CDR1 GTSNPN and CDR2 SVGIG (reference sequence). The data were produced by immunoSEQ multiplex PCR, yet TCRdb's version contains in-frame clones alone and is incomplete. This sample has nearly 80,000 clones; more than 75% occur once, and the top ten carry 22%. Broader study findings: Repertoire sampling happened only post peak T cell response. Spike was spanned by vaccine-associated CD4 TCRs, which were dominant at 160-218 and 743-854.

This clone was seen a single time. Its specificity is unknown. The chain is built from TRBV30 and TRBJ2-7; 8 bases map to TRBD2. This receptor was identified in an adult in good health. Sequencing used peripheral blood, obtained on day 0 of AZD1222 vaccination. This chain's CDR3 is CAWTGTSEGEQYF. CDR3 coding DNA: TGTGCCTGGACCGGGACTAGTGAGGGCGAGCAGTACTTC.